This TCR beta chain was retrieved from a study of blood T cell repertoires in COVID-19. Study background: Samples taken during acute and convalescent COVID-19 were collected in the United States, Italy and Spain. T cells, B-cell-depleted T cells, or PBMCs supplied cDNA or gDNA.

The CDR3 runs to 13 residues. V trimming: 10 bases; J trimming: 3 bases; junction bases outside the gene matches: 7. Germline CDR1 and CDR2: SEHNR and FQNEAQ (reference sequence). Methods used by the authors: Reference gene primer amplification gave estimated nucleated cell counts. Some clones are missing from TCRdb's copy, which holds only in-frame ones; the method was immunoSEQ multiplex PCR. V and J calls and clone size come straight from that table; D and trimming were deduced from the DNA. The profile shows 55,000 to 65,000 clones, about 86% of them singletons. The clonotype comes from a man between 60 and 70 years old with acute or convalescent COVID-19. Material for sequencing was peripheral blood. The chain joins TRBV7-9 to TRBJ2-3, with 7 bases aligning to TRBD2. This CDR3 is CATMRTSTDTQYF. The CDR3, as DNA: TGTGCCACAATGAGGACTAGTACAGATACGCAGTATTTT.